In its sample, the clone carrying this T cell receptor beta chain was seen a few times. The entry originates in a study of CD8+ T cells in alopecia areata. Background on the study: Twice a day, 5 to 10 mg of oral tofacitinib was administered to treated patients.

V dropped 1 base and J dropped 3 bases, with 6 bases sitting between them. CDR1 SQVTM and CDR2 ANQGSEA come from the germline V gene. This CDR3 is 12 amino acids long. The authors extracted RNA and reverse transcribed it into cDNA as the sequencing template. Libraries were prepared by immunoSEQ multiplex PCR; TCRdb keeps only in-frame clonotypes and omits some of them. The data show fewer than 200,000 clones, 59% seen once. Lesional scalp punch biopsies and peripheral blood were collected from alopecia areata patients. The source of this sequence is a human donor with alopecia areata. The gene calls are TRBV29-1 and TRBJ1-2; perhaps TRBD1 as D (6 bases). The sample was CD4+ T cells sorted from blood, taken at week 0. CDR3 bases: TGCAGCGTTGAAGGGGGGCACTATGGCTACACCTTC. Protein product: CSVEGGHYGYTF.